This T cell receptor (beta chain) was identified in a study of T cells in Graves' hyperthyroidism and ophthalmopathy (dated 2019 in TCRdb). Regarding the study in general: Peripheral blood was sampled at the time of initial diagnosis, prior to any treatment. After blood sampling, hyperthyroidism patients were treated with methimazole at a starting dose of 30 mg daily, and ophthalmopathy patients were treated with high-dose intravenous methylprednisolone. To identify TCR V-J signatures that set the groups apart, the researchers used a discovery cohort of 90 to 100 patients, made up of 40 to 45 with Graves' ophthalmopathy and 55 to 65 with stable Graves' hyperthyroidism. TCR Vbeta CDR3 sequencing of some 140 peripheral blood samples (about 45 ophthalmopathy, 75 hyperthyroidism and around 17 progressor patients) is reported in the paper. For training and testing, the 100 or so patients in the discovery cohort were randomly divided in a 7:3 ratio. Whether ophthalmopathy could be predicted prospectively was tested in an independent validation cohort made up of fewer than 20 hyperthyroidism patients plus 17 patients who later progressed to ophthalmopathy. In several Graves' hyperthyroidism patients, the study also compared T-cell repertoires from thyroid tissue with T-cell repertoires from blood. The full study reports these points: In validation, the model predicted progression to ophthalmopathy a median of approximately 6.3 months before onset, with 70% to 71% sensitivity and about 75% specificity. No statistical method was used to fix the sample size in advance, and group allocation was not hidden from the investigators. Most expanded thyroid clonotypes (frequency above 0.001) were also detected in blood, suggesting blood repertoires may reflect thyroid immune responses. In cross-validation, a model built on a 13 V-J signature told ophthalmopathy apart from stable hyperthyroidism with just under 90% sensitivity and approximately 81% specificity, and in testing the same model reached 80%/75%.

Via the germline V gene (reference sequence), CDR1 is SEHNR and CDR2 FQNEAQ. From the cysteine through the phenylalanine, the CDR3 covers 21 amino acids. Graves' hyperthyroidism was defined as stable when no progression to ophthalmopathy occurred over 18 months of follow-up. Hyperthyroidism patients were newly diagnosed, had a disease duration of under 2 months, and were aged 18 to 65 years. Any patient with an uncontrolled infection, another autoimmune disease, pregnancy or lactation was excluded. Diagnoses were established on the basis of clinical symptoms, serum thyroxine and TRAb, thyroid ultrasound, and orbital computed tomography. PBMCs were isolated from approximately 10 ml of fresh peripheral blood by Ficoll-Paque density gradient centrifugation. Total RNA was extracted using Trizol reagent, and RNA quality was assessed on an Agilent 2100 Bioanalyzer. TCR beta CDR3 regions were amplified from RNA transcripts. The first round of RT-PCR for the TCR CDR3 was performed with the HTBI primer set and the Qiagen OneStep RT-PCR kit. A second multiplex PCR round built the libraries, followed by size selection and purification. Libraries were sequenced paired-end with 100 bp reads on an Illumina HiSeq2000. The authors' analysis ran thus. SOAPnuke was used to process the raw data, removing reads that contained adapters or uncalled bases, had a mean Phred below 15, or lacked an exact match to the constant primer or identifier. COPE v1.2.5 was used to merge the high-quality paired reads, and each unique nucleotide sequence was defined as a clonotype. MiTCR v1.1 was used to align the clonotypes against IMGT TRBV, TRBD and TRBJ reference segments. The analysis was restricted to V-J combinations with a frequency above 0.0001, which together covered roughly 99% of the repertoires. The TCS score was defined as the ratio of F50 (clonal expansion) to E x V (chaos), calculated using BLOSUM62-based TCRdist between CDR3 peptides within each V-J. Welch's t-statistics and random forest reduced 500 to 550 V-J features to roughly 13, which were used in a naive Bayes classifier (R e1071). TCRdb passed the public sequencing reads through fastp at Q25 and MiXCR, retaining productive beta sequences. A single entry per CDR3 protein holds the most common genes and DNA from its merged rows. The V and J calls come from TCRdb's annotation, not from the publication. For this sample there are roughly 700,000 distinct CDR3 sequences; roughly a sixth appear just once. Around 16% of the sample rests with the top ten.

As for this clonotype: It has no known antigen specificity. The limits of the CDR3 on the DNA are not certain, so only TCRdb's listed CDR3 is given.

Recombination linked TRBV7-9 to TRBJ2-1. Sequencing used blood. The receptor's source is a man in his fifties with Graves' hyperthyroidism. CDR3 sequence: CASSLGRPTMSSSSAYNEQFF.